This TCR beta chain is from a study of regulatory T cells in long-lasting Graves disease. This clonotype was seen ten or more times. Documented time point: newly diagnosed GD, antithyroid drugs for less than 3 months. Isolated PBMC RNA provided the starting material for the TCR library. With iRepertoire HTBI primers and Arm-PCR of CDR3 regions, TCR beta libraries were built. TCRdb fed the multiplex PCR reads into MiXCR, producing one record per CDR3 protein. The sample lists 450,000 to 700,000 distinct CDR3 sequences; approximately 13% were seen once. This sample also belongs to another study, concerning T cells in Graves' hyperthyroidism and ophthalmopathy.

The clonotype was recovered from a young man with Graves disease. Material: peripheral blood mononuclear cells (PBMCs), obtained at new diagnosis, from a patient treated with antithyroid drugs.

CDR3 coding DNA: TGTGCCACCAGTGACCGAGTGACAGGGAAGGCCCAGCATTTT. Translation gives CATSDRVTGKAQHF. The chain carries TRBV24-1 and TRBJ1-5; TRBD1 aligns across 7 bases. V shed 4 bases and J 11 bases; nucleotides not matched to a gene: 10. The CDR3 totals 14 residues. CDR1 and CDR2 (germline): KGHDR, SFDVKD.